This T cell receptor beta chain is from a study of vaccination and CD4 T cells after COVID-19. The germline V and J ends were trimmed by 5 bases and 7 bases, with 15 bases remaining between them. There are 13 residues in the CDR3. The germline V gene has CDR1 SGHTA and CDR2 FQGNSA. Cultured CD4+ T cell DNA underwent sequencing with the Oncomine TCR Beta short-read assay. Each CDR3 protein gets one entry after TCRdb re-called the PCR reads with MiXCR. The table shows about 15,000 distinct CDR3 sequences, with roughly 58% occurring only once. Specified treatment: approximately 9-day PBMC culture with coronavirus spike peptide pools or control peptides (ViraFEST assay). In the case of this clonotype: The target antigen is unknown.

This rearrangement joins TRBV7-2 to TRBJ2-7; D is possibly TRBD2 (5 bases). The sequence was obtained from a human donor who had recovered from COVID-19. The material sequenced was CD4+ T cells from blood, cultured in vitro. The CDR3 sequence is CASSVRGGQEQYF. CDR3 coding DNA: TGTGCCAGCAGCGTTCGAGGAGGCCAGGAGCAGTACTTC.